Below, 26 T cell receptor beta chains from the same sample are listed, as sequenced in a study of blood T cell repertoires in COVID-19. The protocol was immunoSEQ multiplex PCR, while the TCRdb copy is restricted to in-frame clones and leaves out a portion. The top ten clones hold about 15% of a sample with about 34,000 clones, about 85% of them seen once. Sequencing used peripheral blood. These receptor sequences come from a human donor with acute or convalescent COVID-19. The donor label of this sample is uncertain.

The chain joins TRBV6-4 to TRBJ1-2; perhaps TRBD1 as D (6 bases). Looked up from germline, CDR1 is MRHNA and CDR2 is SNTAGT. V gave up 2 bases and J gave up 5 bases, with 12 bases separating them. This CDR3 is built from 14 residues. The CDR3 coding sequence is TGTGCCAGCAGTGACGGCCAGGGGAAGTATGGCTACACCTTC. Its protein product is CASSDGQGKYGYTF.

The chain joins TRBV2 to TRBJ1-6; D uncertain. The ends were cut back, 8 bases at V and 6 bases at J, with 11 bases in the middle. Germline CDR1 reads SNHLY; CDR2 reads FYNNEI. CDR3 length equals 13 residues. The CDR3, as DNA: TGTGCCAGCGAGAAAACGGGTAATTCACCCCTCCACTTT. Translating it yields CASEKTGNSPLHF.

The CDR3 DNA is TGTGCCAGCAGCCCACAGGGGGCTAGTTCACCCCTCCACTTT. Its protein product is CASSPQGASSPLHF. The rearrangement links TRBV14 to TRBJ1-6, with 9 bases that match TRBD1. With 4 bases clipped from V and 9 bases from J, the junction kept 4 bases outside the gene matches. Germline lookup yields CDR1 SGHDN and CDR2 FVKESK. The CDR3 is made up of 14 amino acids.

The chain couples TRBV6-6 to TRBJ1-1, with no clear D. The germline CDR1 and CDR2 sequences are MNHNY and SVGAGI (reference sequence). V lost 2 bases, J lost 1 base, and 5 bases lay in between. CDR3 length equals 13 residues. The CDR3 protein is CASSYGRNTEAFF. The CDR3, as DNA: TGTGCCAGCAGTTACGGCAGGAACACTGAAGCTTTCTTT.

This chain uses TRBV7-2 with TRBJ2-1; D gene ambiguous. V lost 1 base and J 5 bases, leaving 9 bases between the germline ends. This CDR3 has 14 amino acids. Germline values: CDR1 SGHTA, CDR2 FQGNSA. CDR3 loop: CASSLGNLNNEQFF. CDR3 nucleotide sequence: TGTGCCAGCAGCTTAGGCAACTTGAACAATGAGCAGTTCTTC.

The chain couples TRBV12-5 to TRBJ2-7; D unresolved. The CDR3 is made up of 11 amino acids. Trimming took off 5 bases at V and 3 bases at J, with 5 bases between the two ends. The germline V gene has CDR1 LGHNT and CDR2 FRNRAP. CDR3 nucleotide sequence: TGTGCTAGTGGTGCAGGCTACGAGCAGTACTTC. It codes for CASGAGYEQYF.

The genes are TRBV18 and TRBJ1-1; 9 nucleotides align to TRBD1. With V trimmed by 6 bases and J by 1 base, 9 bases remained unmatched. Germline lookup yields CDR1 KGHSH and CDR2 LQKENI. The CDR3 totals 16 residues. CDR3 sequence (DNA): TGTGCCAGCTCCCGTAACACGGGACAGGGGAACACTGAAGCTTTCTTT. This codes for CASSRNTGQGNTEAFF.

J is TRBJ1-1 and V is TRBV6-5, with 8 bases matching TRBD1. The germline V gene has CDR1 MNHEY and CDR2 SVGAGI. The CDR3 spans 16 residues. J lost 4 bases, V lost 2 bases, and 9 bases had no gene match. CDR3: CASSYAGGELGTEAFF. The DNA for the CDR3 is TGTGCCAGCAGTTACGCAGGGGGCGAGTTGGGCACTGAAGCTTTCTTT.

This sequence joins TRBV2 and TRBJ1-1; D is perhaps TRBD1 (6 bases). CDR1 is SNHLY and CDR2 is FYNNEI in the germline V gene. The CDR3 consists of 14 residues. Trimming stripped 6 bases from V and 4 bases from J, with 15 bases between. The CDR3 coding sequence is TGTGCCAGCAGCGCGCAGATGGACAGCACTGAAGCTTTCTTT. This sequence encodes CASSAQMDSTEAFF.

This chain uses TRBV4-3 with TRBJ2-3, with D possibly matching TRBD1 (5 bases). The germline V gene encodes CDR1 LGHNA and CDR2 YSLEER. V was clipped by 1 base and J by 2 bases, with 10 bases between them. This CDR3 comprises 15 residues. CDR3 DNA: TGCGCCAGCAGCCAAGGACAGACCAACACAGATACGCAGTATTTT. Translation: CASSQGQTNTDTQYF.

CDR3 nucleotide sequence: TGTGCCAAACTTCTCCTTTACAATGAGCAGTTCTTC. Protein: CAKLLLYNEQFF. V usage is TRBV3-1 (or the pseudogene TRBV3-2) and J usage is TRBJ2-1, with no clear D. This CDR3 comprises 12 residues. Deletions cut 10 bases from V and 4 bases from J, with 11 bases between. Germline V gives CDR1 LGHDT, CDR2 YNNKEL (reference sequence).

The chain uses TRBV9 and TRBJ2-2; D may be TRBD2 (7 bases). Trimming pared 2 bases from V and 4 bases from J, leaving 15 bases between. The CDR3 spans 16 residues. The germline V gene encodes CDR1 SGDLS and CDR2 YYNGEE. Written as DNA, the CDR3 is TGTGCCAGCAGCGTGAGCGGGACACGATTCACCGGGGAGCTGTTTTTT. Translation gives CASSVSGTRFTGELFF. The variable domain in full, completed from reference TRBV9 and TRBJ2-2, reads DSGVTQTPKHLITATGQRVTLRCSPRSGDLSVYWYQQSLDQGLQFLIQYYNGEERAKGNILERFSAQQFPDLHSELNLSSLELGDSALYFCASSVSGTRFTGELFFGEGSRLTVL.

The chain links TRBV7-8 to TRBJ2-7; 10 bases match TRBD1. The germline gives CDR1 SGHVS, CDR2 FQNEAQ. The V segment lost 5 bases and the J segment 2 bases; nucleotides outside the gene matches: 6. This CDR3 is built from 15 residues. The CDR3 loop is CASSPGTGDTYEQYF. In DNA form, the CDR3 reads TGTGCCAGCAGCCCCGGGACAGGGGACACCTACGAGCAGTACTTC.

This clone was seen once. This chain connects TRBV4-2 to TRBJ1-1; TRBD1 might be the D (5 bases). Germline CDR1 is LGHNA and CDR2 is YNFKEQ. Trimming stripped 4 bases from V and 0 bases from J, with 12 bases between. CDR3 size: 15 residues. CDR3 in amino acids: CASSLGGVMNTEAFF. The CDR3 nucleotides read TGTGCCAGCAGCCTCGGGGGGGTCATGAACACTGAAGCTTTCTTT.

This chain uses TRBV11-2 with TRBJ2-7; 11 bases match TRBD1. V trimming: 5 bases; J trimming: 3 bases; junction bases outside the gene matches: 9. The CDR3 totals 16 residues. Germline loops: CDR1 SGHAT, CDR2 FQNNGV. The CDR3 sequence: CASSLGPGTGGYEQYF. The CDR3 DNA reads as TGTGCCAGCAGCCTGGGTCCCGGGACAGGGGGCTACGAGCAGTACTTC. Based on the CDR3 plus reference TRBV11-2 and TRBJ2-7, the full variable domain is EAGVAQSPRYKIIEKRQSVAFWCNPISGHATLYWYQQILGQGPKLLIQFQNNGVVDDSQLPKDRFSAERLKGVDSTLKIQPAKLEDSAVYLCASSLGPGTGGYEQYFGPGTRLTVT.

V and J are TRBV19 and TRBJ1-1; D gene uncertain. Germline-derived CDR1 and CDR2 are LNHDA and SQIVND (reference sequence). V was pared by 0 bases and J by 1 base, with 12 bases between. The CDR3 is made up of 16 amino acids. The CDR3 nucleotides are TGTGCCAGTAGTATAGAGTGGGCGGGAACGAACACTGAAGCTTTCTTT. It is translated as CASSIEWAGTNTEAFF. The full variable domain, with the rest looked up from reference TRBV19 and TRBJ1-1, is DGGITQSPKYLFRKEGQNVTLSCEQNLNHDAMYWYRQDPGQGLRLIYYSQIVNDFQKGDIAEGYSVSREKKESFPLTVTSAQKNPTAFYLCASSIEWAGTNTEAFFGQGTRLTVV.

The chain joins TRBV30 to TRBJ1-6; TRBD1 might be the D (6 bases). Trimming shortened V by 0 bases and J by 7 bases, and 16 bases separated the two germline ends. In germline, CDR1 is GTSNPN, CDR2 SVGIG (reference sequence). The CDR3 consists of 16 residues. The CDR3 nucleotides are TGTGCCTGGAGTGTACCGGACAGAACCAGGAATTCACCCCTCCACTTT. It is translated as CAWSVPDRTRNSPLHF.

CDR3 residues: CASSIADRFYEQYF. CDR3 in DNA: TGTGCCAGTAGTATCGCCGACAGGTTTTACGAGCAGTACTTC. This chain uses TRBV19 with TRBJ2-7; possibly TRBD1 for D (6 bases). The CDR3 runs 14 residues. CDR1 and CDR2 from the germline V gene are LNHDA and SQIVND (reference sequence). V was pared by 3 bases and J by 4 bases, with 13 bases between.

The count of this clone is one. This chain connects TRBV28 to TRBJ1-2; TRBD1 aligns across 9 bases. V trimming: 7 bases; J trimming: 5 bases; junction bases outside the gene matches: 14. Germline loops: CDR1 MDHEN, CDR2 SYDVKM. The CDR3 is 16 amino acids. CDR3 DNA: TGTGCCAGCAATGTACCGGGACAGGGTGCGTCATATGGCTACACCTTC. It specifies CASNVPGQGASYGYTF.

This clone was recorded only once. The chain links TRBV30 to TRBJ2-6, with D tentatively TRBD1 (5 bases). Per germline, CDR1 GTSNPN and CDR2 SVGIG (reference sequence). There are 16 residues in the CDR3. Trimming took 8 bases from V and 0 from J, leaving 17 bases between them. CDR3 sequence reads: CAGAWLYLSGANVLTF. The CDR3 coding sequence is TGTGCCGGGGCATGGCTGTATCTCTCTGGGGCCAACGTCCTGACTTTC. Full variable domain (missing parts from reference TRBV30 and TRBJ2-6): SQTIHQWPATLVQPVGSPLSLECTVEGTSNPNLYWYRQAAGRGLQLLFYSVGIGQISSEVPQNLSASRPQDRQFILSSKKLLLSDSGFYLCAGAWLYLSGANVLTFGAGSRLTVL.

CDR3: CASSLLSGAGNTIYF. CDR3 bases: TGTGCCAGCAGCTTACTTTCAGGGGCTGGAAACACCATATATTTT. The chain links TRBV7-2 to TRBJ1-3, with D maybe TRBD1 (6 bases). Trimming took off 2 bases at V and 2 bases at J, with 10 bases between the two ends. CDR1 SGHTA and CDR2 FQGNSA come from the germline V gene. This CDR3 has 15 residues.

The rearrangement joins TRBV6-4 to TRBJ1-6; a possible D gene is TRBD1 (5 bases). The V end lost 2 bases, the J end lost 6 bases, and 11 bases lay between the germline ends. The CDR3 consists of 15 residues. Germline V gene data show CDR1 as MRHNA and CDR2 as SNTAGT. CDR3 bases: TGTGCCAGCAGTGACACAGGAACCGGTAATTCACCCCTCCACTTT. This translates into CASSDTGTGNSPLHF.

The chain couples TRBV9 to TRBJ1-1; 7 bases line up with TRBD1. Unmatched junction bases numbered 12, after V lost 1 base and J lost 0 bases. CDR1 is SGDLS, CDR2 YYNGEE, per germline. CDR3 length: 18 amino acids. For the CDR3, the DNA is TGTGCCAGCAGCGTAACCCCCGTGGGACAGTCGATGAACACTGAAGCTTTCTTT. This sequence encodes CASSVTPVGQSMNTEAFF.

The CDR3 DNA reads TGTGCCAGCAGCTTACAGGGCAGGGTTGGGGCAGGGTTTACAGATACGCAGTATTTT. Translated: CASSLQGRVGAGFTDTQYF. The genes are TRBV7-9 and TRBJ2-3, with a weak D call TRBD1 (5 bases). The CDR3 is 19 residues long. The germline V gene has CDR1 SEHNR and CDR2 FQNEAQ (reference sequence). Trimming shortened V by 2 bases and J by 3 bases, and 24 bases separated the two germline ends.

The V call is TRBV3-1 (or the pseudogene TRBV3-2), the J call TRBJ1-3; D is undetermined. CDR1 and CDR2 from the germline V gene are LGHDT and YNNKEL (reference sequence). V shed 1 base and J shed 3 bases, with 13 bases lying between them. This CDR3 contains 16 residues. The CDR3 here is CASSQGAGVFGNTIYF. The CDR3 DNA sequence: TGTGCCAGCAGCCAAGGGGCGGGAGTTTTTGGAAACACCATATATTTT.

The chain links TRBV28 to TRBJ2-7; TRBD2 matches 9 bases. The V gene end was trimmed by 3 bases and the J gene end by 8 bases; junction bases not matched to a gene: 14. Germline assignment: CDR1 MDHEN and CDR2 SYDVKM. The CDR3 is made up of 16 amino acids. The CDR3 DNA reads as TGTGCCAGCAGTTTTTCGGCGGGAGGGGGGTCTAATCAGCAGTACTTC. Translated: CASSFSAGGGSNQQYF.